Presented here are 16 T cell receptor beta chains from one specimen sequenced in a study of T cells in Graves' hyperthyroidism and ophthalmopathy. Amplified TCR beta CDR3 regions came from RNA transcripts. Initially, a first-round RT-PCR of the TCR CDR3 employed the HTBI primer set. TCRdb fed the multiplex PCR reads into MiXCR, producing one record per CDR3 protein. The data contain approximately 690,000 distinct CDR3 sequences, roughly 20% of them singletons. Material for sequencing was blood. These receptors originate from a man aged 25 to 40 with Graves' ophthalmopathy.

The genes are TRBV5-1 and TRBJ2-6; 9 bases map to TRBD2. This CDR3 has 16 amino acids. CDR1 and CDR2 from the germline V gene are SGHRS and YFSETQ. The V segment lost 4 bases and the J segment 0 bases; nucleotides outside the gene matches: 2. CDR3 coding DNA: TGCGCCAGCAGCGGGCGGGGGGGCTCTGGGGCCAACGTCCTGACTTTC. This codes for CASSGRGGSGANVLTF.

This clonotype was seen only a few times. The V gene is TRBV5-1, the J gene TRBJ2-6; the match to TRBD2 covers 9 bases. CDR1 and CDR2 (germline): SGHRS, YFSETQ. This CDR3 is built from 17 residues. V trimming: 1 base; J trimming: 3 bases; junction bases outside the gene matches: 5. Here the CDR3 DNA reads TGCGCCAGCAGCTTGAATAGCGGGAGTGTTGGGGCCAACGTCCTGACTTTC. It yields the protein CASSLNSGSVGANVLTF.

This chain uses TRBV25-1 with TRBJ2-5; TRBD2 agrees at 8 bases. The CDR3 spans 20 residues. V shed 1 base and J 6 bases; nucleotides not matched to a gene: 22. CDR1 is MGHDK and CDR2 is SYGVNS in the germline V gene. CDR3 loop: CASSEWGGAGGGPIEKTQYF. CDR3 in DNA: TGTGCCAGCAGTGAATGGGGAGGGGCGGGGGGCGGCCCGATTGAGAAGACCCAGTACTTC. The whole variable domain, filled in from reference TRBV25-1 and TRBJ2-5, reads EADIYQTPRYLVIGTGKKITLECSQTMGHDKMYWYQQDPGMELHLIHYSYGVNSTEKGDLSSESTVSRIRTEHFPLTLESARPSHTSQYLCASSEWGGAGGGPIEKTQYFGPGTRLLVL.

The rearrangement uses TRBV6-5 and TRBJ2-1; a weak D match, TRBD1 (6 bases). V was pared by 2 bases and J by 9 bases, with 14 bases between. The CDR3 is 14 residues long. Germline V gene sequence: CDR1 MNHEY, CDR2 SVGAGI. CDR3 amino acids: CASSYVSGAGEQFF. DNA for the CDR3: TGTGCCAGCAGTTACGTGTCAGGGGCGGGTGAGCAGTTCTTC.

This clonotype has at least ten counts. This rearrangement joins TRBV30 to TRBJ1-1, with 10 bases fitting TRBD1. Germline V gene sequence: CDR1 GTSNPN, CDR2 SVGIG (reference sequence). V lost 7 bases to trimming and J lost 4 bases; unmatched junction nucleotides: 12. This CDR3 region has 15 residues. CDR3 sequence: CALTGGAIGGTEAFF. As DNA, the CDR3 is TGTGCCTTGACAGGGGGCGCAATAGGGGGCACTGAAGCTTTCTTT.

This rearrangement joins TRBV24-1 to TRBJ1-2; the D gene is possibly TRBD1 (6 bases). Germline lookup yields CDR1 KGHDR and CDR2 SFDVKD. This CDR3 is 14 amino acids long. V shed 3 bases and J shed 4 bases, with 11 bases lying between them. In DNA, the CDR3 is TGTGCCACCAGTGATACCGGGACAATCTATGGCTACACCTTC. Translation gives CATSDTGTIYGYTF.

This clonotype has just a few counts. The V and J genes are TRBV6-1 and TRBJ2-3, with D perhaps assigned TRBD1 or TRBD2 (5 bases each). The V gene lost 7 bases and the J gene lost 5 bases, with 13 bases spanning the gap. The germline CDR1 and CDR2 sequences are MNHNS and SASEGT. The CDR3 consists of 13 residues. The CDR3 loop reads CASKGIRGDTQYF. The CDR3 nucleotides read TGTGCCAGCAAGGGGATTCGGGGAGATACGCAGTATTTT.

CDR3 DNA: TGTGCCAGCAGAAGAACAGGGGGAACGAGCGGTTCACCCCTCCACTTT. Its translation is CASRRTGGTSGSPLHF. The chain combines TRBV6-1 with TRBJ1-6; 8 positions match TRBD1. After removal of 6 bases from V and 9 bases from J, the junction contained 13 bases not matched to a gene. Germline-derived CDR1 and CDR2 are MNHNS and SASEGT. The CDR3 loop spans 16 amino acids.

The chain recombines TRBV6-1 with TRBJ1-2, with D unresolved. Germline V gives CDR1 MNHNS, CDR2 SASEGT. This CDR3 has 12 residues. The V and J ends lost 8 bases and 6 bases respectively, with 13 bases between them. The CDR3 coding sequence is TGTGCCAGCCGGCGAGGCGTCCATGGCTACACCTTC. It codes for CASRRGVHGYTF.

There are a few counts of this clonotype. The chain carries TRBV20-1 and TRBJ1-6; D uncertain. V was trimmed by 1 base and J by 8 bases, leaving 12 bases between them. This CDR3 contains 14 residues. Germline CDR1 DFQATT, CDR2 SNEGSKA (reference sequence). Written as DNA, the CDR3 is TGCAGTGCTAGAGGCCTCGGTGTAGATTCACCCCTCCACTTT. It specifies CSARGLGVDSPLHF.

The gene calls are TRBV30 and TRBJ2-1, with D perhaps matching TRBD1 (6 bases). V lost 1 base to trimming and J lost 0 bases, with 13 bases between them. Germline V gene lookup returns CDR1 GTSNPN and CDR2 SVGIG (reference sequence). This CDR3 is 16 amino acids long. CDR3 sequence (DNA): TGTGCCTGGAGTGGGGGGCGGCAGAGCTCCTACAATGAGCAGTTCTTC. It yields the protein CAWSGGRQSSYNEQFF. Complete variable domain (other parts from reference TRBV30 and TRBJ2-1): SQTIHQWPATLVQPVGSPLSLECTVEGTSNPNLYWYRQAAGRGLQLLFYSVGIGQISSEVPQNLSASRPQDRQFILSSKKLLLSDSGFYLCAWSGGRQSSYNEQFFGPGTRLTVL.

The chain carries TRBV7-2 and TRBJ2-7, with D possibly matching TRBD1 (7 bases). This CDR3 is built from 15 residues. Germline V CDR1 and CDR2: SGHTA, FQGNSA. Trimming removed 7 bases at V and 6 bases at J, with 22 bases between. As DNA, the CDR3 is TGTGCCAGCACCTCCGGAGGGGGCAGGGGTCGCGAGCAGTACTTC. This codes for CASTSGGGRGREQYF. Based on the CDR3 plus reference TRBV7-2 and TRBJ2-7, the full variable domain is GAGVSQSPSNKVTEKGKDVELRCDPISGHTALYWYRQSLGQGLEFLIYFQGNSAPDKSGLPSDRFSAERTGGSVSTLTIQRTQQEDSAVYLCASTSGGGRGREQYFGPGTRLTVT.

This clonotype was counted between two and nine times. The CDR3 reads CASSPTSAPSYEQYF. The CDR3 nucleotides are TGTGCCAGCAGCCCAACTAGCGCCCCCTCCTACGAGCAGTACTTC. The chain carries TRBV13 and TRBJ2-7; 7 bases fit TRBD2. This CDR3 contains 15 residues. The germline V gene encodes CDR1 PRHDT and CDR2 FYEKMQ (reference sequence). Trimming cost V 5 bases and J 0 bases; bases outside gene matches: 7.

This clonotype was seen more than once but under ten times. This chain uses TRBV6-1 with TRBJ1-5; 12 positions agree with TRBD1. The CDR3 covers 15 residues. Germline loops: CDR1 MNHNS, CDR2 SASEGT. V trimming: 11 bases; J trimming: 4 bases; junction bases outside the gene matches: 9. CDR3 in amino acids: CACIPGQGANQPQHF. The CDR3 nucleotides read TGTGCCTGCATACCGGGACAGGGGGCGAATCAGCCCCAGCATTTT.

The chain uses TRBV12-3 or TRBV12-4 and TRBJ1-4; 10 bases map to TRBD1. Trimming cost V 6 bases and J 5 bases; bases outside gene matches: 3. CDR3 length equals 14 residues. The CDR3 spells CASRTGGLNEKLFF. The DNA of the CDR3 is TGTGCCAGCAGGACAGGGGGCCTAAATGAAAAACTGTTTTTT.

The chain joins TRBV6-5 to TRBJ2-3; TRBD2 matches at 7 bases. The CDR3 has 14 residues. V gave up 3 bases and J gave up 1 base; unmatched junction bases: 1. Germline-derived CDR1 and CDR2 are MNHEY and SVGAGI. In DNA, the CDR3 is TGTGCCAGCAGTTATACTAGCGGCACAGATACGCAGTATTTT. Translation gives CASSYTSGTDTQYF.